Shown below are 15 T cell receptor beta chains from a single sample sequenced in a study of blood T cell repertoires in COVID-19. TCRdb's table, derived via immunoSEQ multiplex PCR, lists solely in-frame clones and lacks some. This table has 100,000 to 150,000 clones, 84% appearing once. The sequencing input was peripheral blood. Receptor source: a woman in her 30s who had recovered from COVID-19.

The gene calls are TRBV6-4 and TRBJ2-1, with D perhaps matching TRBD2 (5 bases). The CDR3 runs to 13 residues. Germline V gene sequence: CDR1 MRHNA, CDR2 SNTAGT. V gave up 3 bases and J gave up 9 bases, with 12 bases separating them. DNA for the CDR3: TGTGCCAGCAGTGATTCACTAGGTATTGAGCAGTTCTTC. Its translation: CASSDSLGIEQFF.

The rearrangement links TRBV2 to TRBJ2-5; a weak D match, TRBD2 (5 bases). CDR1 SNHLY and CDR2 FYNNEI come from the germline V gene. Trimming removed 6 bases from V and 7 bases from J, with 18 bases in between. The CDR3 totals 14 residues. DNA of the CDR3: TGTGCCAGCAGCTTCGATCGGGGAAAGGGGACCCAGTACTTC. The encoded protein is CASSFDRGKGTQYF.

CDR3 residues: CASSPISGTYYNEQFF. For the CDR3, the DNA is TGTGCCAGCAGCCCGATTTCGGGGACATACTACAATGAGCAGTTCTTC. The V gene is TRBV11-2, the J gene TRBJ2-1; a possible D gene is TRBD1 (6 bases). V dropped 5 bases and J dropped 3 bases, with 17 bases sitting between them. The CDR3 contains 16 residues. Germline V lookup: CDR1 SGHAT, CDR2 FQNNGV.

The chain uses TRBV11-1 and TRBJ2-5; possible D gene TRBD1, 6 bases. This CDR3 contains 14 residues. Germline loops: CDR1 SGHAT, CDR2 FQDESV (reference sequence). Trimming left V 5 bases short and J 3 bases short, with 13 bases between. CDR3 residues: CASSQRDKEETQYF. CDR3 bases: TGTGCCAGCAGCCAAAGGGACAAAGAAGAGACCCAGTACTTC.

The sample holds one count of this clone. This rearrangement joins TRBV11-1 to TRBJ2-5; 13 bases line up with TRBD2. Trimming at V came to 3 bases and at J to 3 bases, leaving 4 bases not matched to a gene. Germline lookup yields CDR1 SGHAT and CDR2 FQDESV (reference sequence). This CDR3 has 16 residues. For the CDR3, the DNA is TGTGCCAGCAGCTTTAGCGGACTAGCGGGGGAAGAGACCCAGTACTTC. Encoded protein: CASSFSGLAGEETQYF.

The chain links TRBV7-9 to TRBJ1-1, with D perhaps TRBD1 (5 bases). The CDR3 loop spans 16 amino acids. CDR1 and CDR2 from the germline V gene are SEHNR and FQNEAQ (reference sequence). V was trimmed by 5 bases and J by 4 bases, leaving 20 bases between them. CDR3 bases: TGTGCCAGCAGCCCGCCCGGCACGGGGGGTGTCACTGAAGCTTTCTTT. This sequence encodes CASSPPGTGGVTEAFF.

The rearrangement uses TRBV14 and TRBJ2-7; 8 nucleotides match TRBD1. This CDR3 has 14 amino acids. V gave up 6 bases and J gave up 2 bases; unmatched junction bases: 6. Germline CDR1 is SGHDN and CDR2 is FVKESK. The CDR3 sequence: CASSQQGVAYEQYF. The CDR3 region has the DNA TGTGCCAGCAGTCAACAGGGGGTCGCCTACGAGCAGTACTTC.

The rearrangement uses TRBV19 and TRBJ2-6, with TRBD2 as a possible D gene (5 bases). The CDR3 covers 16 residues. Between the trimmed V and J ends, which lost 3 bases and 0 bases, there was a span of 9 bases. Germline-derived CDR1 and CDR2 are LNHDA and SQIVND (reference sequence). CDR3 sequence (DNA): TGTGCCAGTAGTATCAGTGGAGGCTCTGGGGCCAACGTCCTGACTTTC. Translation: CASSISGGSGANVLTF.

This chain joins TRBV6-5 and TRBJ1-2; TRBD1 matches at 10 bases. The germline gives CDR1 MNHEY, CDR2 SVGAGI. The junction had 1 base not matched to a gene; V was cut back by 6 bases and J by 3 bases. The CDR3 loop spans 13 amino acids. The CDR3 DNA sequence: TGTGCCAGCAGGGGGACAGGGGACTATGGCTACACCTTC. The encoded protein is CASRGTGDYGYTF.

The rearrangement links TRBV5-1 to TRBJ1-2; 7 positions match TRBD1. The CDR3 is made up of 14 amino acids. Trimming cost V 0 bases and J 4 bases; bases outside gene matches: 3. From germline, CDR1 is SGHRS and CDR2 YFSETQ. For the CDR3, the DNA is TGCGCCAGCAGCTTGGCCGGGGACAGCTATGGCTACACCTTC. The encoded protein is CASSLAGDSYGYTF.

The chain combines TRBV6-4 with TRBJ2-1; TRBD2 matches at 7 bases. After removal of 5 bases from V and 4 bases from J, the junction contained 8 bases not matched to a gene. The V gene's germline CDR1 is MRHNA and CDR2 SNTAGT. The CDR3 covers 15 residues. CDR3 DNA sequence: TGTGCCAGCAGTCCCCAGGGCGGGAGTTACAATGAGCAGTTCTTC. Translating it yields CASSPQGGSYNEQFF.

This chain links TRBV3-1 (or the pseudogene TRBV3-2) with TRBJ2-7, with a possible D match to TRBD2 (6 bases). Germline V gene data show CDR1 as LGHDT and CDR2 as YNNKEL (reference sequence). Trimming pared 1 base from V and 2 bases from J, leaving 9 bases between. This CDR3 is 14 amino acids long. For the CDR3, the DNA is TGTGCCAGCAGCCAAGGGCGGGGCCCCTACGAGCAGTACTTC. As protein: CASSQGRGPYEQYF.

V gene TRBV5-5 combines with J gene TRBJ2-3, with D unresolved. The CDR3 covers 14 residues. From germline, CDR1 is SGHKS and CDR2 YYEKEE (reference sequence). Trimming removed 0 bases from V and 0 bases from J, with 5 bases in between. CDR3 loop: CASSLAVSTDTQYF. CDR3 bases: TGTGCCAGCAGCTTGGCAGTTAGCACAGATACGCAGTATTTT.

This clone was observed a handful of times. V is TRBV7-2 and J is TRBJ2-1; 16 bases are shared with TRBD2. Trimming at V came to 5 bases and at J to 7 bases, leaving 5 bases not matched to a gene. Germline CDR1 and CDR2: SGHTA and FQGNSA. The length of the CDR3 is 16 residues. The CDR3: CASSPGGLAGGNEQFF. CDR3 nucleotides: TGTGCCAGCAGCCCCGGGGGACTAGCGGGGGGGAATGAGCAGTTCTTC.

The chain couples TRBV5-1 to TRBJ1-4, with D perhaps TRBD1 (5 bases). The CDR3 has 15 amino acids. The V gene's germline CDR1 is SGHRS and CDR2 YFSETQ. V gave up 3 bases and J gave up 4 bases, with 13 bases separating them. CDR3 in amino acids: CASSSRGRGNEKLFF. The CDR3, as DNA: TGCGCCAGCAGCTCCCGAGGGAGGGGTAATGAAAAACTGTTTTTT.